This T cell receptor (beta chain) originates from a study of blood T cell repertoires in COVID-19 (dated by TCRdb to 2020 to 2022). A note on the overall study: The collaborator samples originated in the United States, Italy and Spain and spanned the acute and convalescent phases of COVID-19. The prospective study material was composed of cDNA or gDNA derived from T cells, B-cell-depleted T cells, or PBMCs. Subjects who had been exposed to COVID-19, were actively infected with it, or had recovered from it provided the deeply sampled blood TCRbeta repertoires that made up the dataset. The repertoires were made available in a free public database intended to serve as a resource for research on the immune response to SARS-CoV-2. The samples were drawn from the first 160 participants of the ongoing ImmuneRACE study and from some 1,300 subjects provided by 6 global collaborators. Sample metadata almost always included a de-identified subject ID, COVID-19 status, age in years and sex. Where available, HLA class I and class II types were obtained from metadata supplied by the sample provider rather than from assay-based typing. Study-level results and caveats: How much clinical and demographic metadata was included differed by source and by participant, and the metadata was provided uncurated.

Enrolling through a virtual design, the prospective study's participants ranged in age from about 18 to 89 years and lived across roughly 23 United States geographic areas. To assign participants to cohorts, the prospective study relied on clinical history that participants themselves reported in a screening survey and a study questionnaire. Exposed participants were defined as having been in contact with someone with a PCR-confirmed or clinician-diagnosed COVID-19 case within 2 weeks of study entry. Each participant in the prospective study had whole blood, serum and a nasopharyngeal or oropharyngeal swab collected by mobile phlebotomists. Additional blood draws and questionnaires over an approximately two-month period could optionally be provided by prospective study participants. Blood samples from the prospective study were shipped frozen or at room temperature prior to DNA extraction. The immunoSEQ Assay, a bias-controlled multiplex PCR, was used to amplify TCRbeta CDR3 regions from genomic DNA. The published analysis was carried out like this. The number of nucleated cells in each sample was estimated from the amplification of reference gene primers within the assay. To quantify the absolute abundance of each unique TCRbeta CDR3 rearrangement, sequence reads were collapsed and filtered. For each sample, productive Simpson clonality was calculated as the square root of Simpson's diversity index across productive rearrangements. As stored in TCRdb, this immuneACCESS dataset retains in-frame rearrangements with V and J assigned. A fraction of the clones does not appear; measured against another copy, unresolved V genes explain less than half of the discrepancy, and the remainder lacks a known reason. V and J calls and clone size come straight from that table; D and trimming were deduced from the DNA. Counted in this sample were about 350,000 clones; approximately 91% of them appeared once. Over 1% of the sample is held by the ten biggest clonotypes.

The germline V gene supplies CDR1 ENHRY and CDR2 SYGVKD. The V end loses 10 bases and the J end loses 3 bases, and a stretch of 19 bases separates them. Including the terminal cysteine and phenylalanine, the CDR3 comprises 15 residues. Just CDR3 DNA is preserved here, 45 bases in frame from base 1. Of note for this clone: Its antigen is currently not known. The sample holds no much larger clone one base away, and base qualities are not on file.

The TCR originated in a woman aged 30 to 39 who had been exposed to COVID-19. Recombination connected TRBV10-3 to TRBJ1-5; tentative D gene TRBD1, with 6 bases matching. Sequencing was done on a sample of PBMCs or T cells enriched from blood (not recorded which). This receptor has the CDR3 CATRPRDTFNQPQHF. The DNA is TGTGCCACCCGACCCCGGGACACCTTCAATCAGCCCCAGCATTTT.